This T cell receptor beta chain was obtained from a study of blood T cells in healthy people across ages. Only a few counts were recorded for this clonotype. CDR1 and CDR2 (germline): DFQATT, SNEGSKA (reference sequence). This CDR3 spans 12 amino acids. The ends were cut back, 2 bases at V and 10 bases at J, with 15 bases in the middle. Then a second PCR, running roughly 7 to 11 cycles, was carried out with a sample-barcoded 5' primer and a J-beta primer mix. Each TCR beta cDNA got a 12-nucleotide random molecular identifier. MiXCR, run by TCRdb on the 5' RACE reads, gives a single entry per CDR3 protein. The sample consists of hundreds of thousands of distinct CDR3 sequences, under 30% of them appearing once. The same data also went into a second study, on T cells of mothers and their children. From that report: Reads recorded for TCR beta CDR3 numbered over 8 million per mother and about 3 million per child.

The origin of this receptor is a boy younger than 18 in good health. This chain links TRBV20-1 with TRBJ2-7, with D uncertain. Sequences were obtained from blood. CDR3 DNA sequence: TGCAGTGCTAGATCCGAATTACAGATACAGTACTTC. Translated, it gives CSARSELQIQYF.